A single sample is the source of the 12 T cell receptor beta chains below, sequenced in a study of cytomegalovirus exposure and HLA in healthy donors. PCR amplification relied on 60 Vbeta primers (plus 13 Jbeta primers). Data came from immunoSEQ multiplex PCR; TCRdb stores just in-frame clones and leaves some out. The sample carries about 54,000 clones, approximately 78% recorded once. The sample was PBMCs. These receptors all stem from a female donor in good health and CMV-seronegative.

This rearrangement joins TRBV27 to TRBJ1-6, with unresolved D. The CDR3 totals 15 residues. V was shortened by 2 bases and J by 2 bases, with 7 bases between the two germline ends. CDR1 MNHEY and CDR2 SMNVEV come from the germline V gene (reference sequence). CDR3 amino acids: CASSLEYTYNSPLHF. The DNA for the CDR3 is TGTGCCAGCAGTTTAGAGTATACCTATAATTCACCCCTCCACTTT.

The J gene is TRBJ2-2, the V gene TRBV7-3, with D unresolved. Germline V lookup: CDR1 SGHTA, CDR2 FQGTGA. The CDR3 extends over 16 amino acids. V lost 2 bases, J lost 0 bases, and 10 bases lay in between. The CDR3 DNA reads as TGTGCCAGCAGCTTATTAGCCAATGCGAACACCGGGGAGCTGTTTTTT. This translates into CASSLLANANTGELFF.

V and J are TRBV19 and TRBJ1-2; D not certain. Germline CDR1 reads LNHDA; CDR2 reads SQIVND (reference sequence). Trimming stripped 7 bases from V and 0 bases from J, with 12 bases between. CDR3 size: 14 residues. CDR3 nucleotide sequence: TGTGCCAGTAAGGAGACGGCCGCTAACTATGGCTACACCTTC. This translates into CASKETAANYGYTF.

The chain combines TRBV5-4 with TRBJ1-1; a possible D gene is TRBD1 (5 bases). The CDR3 loop spans 12 amino acids. The V and J ends lost 2 bases and 7 bases respectively, with 9 bases between them. Germline V gene data show CDR1 as SGHNT and CDR2 as YYREEE (reference sequence). The CDR3 here is CASSFRTGEAFF. CDR3 nucleotide sequence: TGTGCCAGCAGCTTCCGTACAGGTGAAGCTTTCTTT.

CDR3 amino acids: CASSLGARQGQFF. The CDR3, as DNA: TGTGCCAGCAGCTTAGGGGCCCGGCAGGGCCAGTTCTTC. The chain couples TRBV7-2 to TRBJ2-1; D may be TRBD1 (5 bases). Trimming removed 1 base from V and 13 bases from J, with 14 bases in between. Germline V gene data show CDR1 as SGHTA and CDR2 as FQGNSA. The CDR3 extends over 13 amino acids. Full variable domain (rest looked up from reference TRBV7-2 and TRBJ2-1): GAGVSQSPSNKVTEKGKDVELRCDPISGHTALYWYRQSLGQGLEFLIYFQGNSAPDKSGLPSDRFSAERTGGSVSTLTIQRTQQEDSAVYLCASSLGARQGQFFGPGTRLTVL.

This clone was detected only a few times. The CDR3 region is CASRVTGASEAFF. CDR3 coding DNA: TGTGCCAGCAGAGTAACAGGGGCCTCTGAAGCTTTCTTT. V is TRBV14 and J is TRBJ1-1, with 7 bases lining up with TRBD1. The germline CDR1 and CDR2 sequences are SGHDN and FVKESK. The CDR3 has 13 amino acids. Unmatched junction bases numbered 7, after V lost 6 bases and J lost 6 bases.

V is TRBV18 and J is TRBJ1-1; a weak D match, TRBD1 (5 bases). The CDR3 spans 16 residues. Deletions cut 3 bases from V and 0 bases from J, with 14 bases between. Looked up from germline, CDR1 is KGHSH and CDR2 is LQKENI. As DNA, the CDR3 is TGTGCCAGCTCACCTGGGAGGGAGGGGATGAACACTGAAGCTTTCTTT. As protein: CASSPGREGMNTEAFF.

The J gene is TRBJ2-1, the V gene TRBV6-1; the match to TRBD2 covers 7 bases. The CDR3 contains 15 residues. With V trimmed by 1 base and J by 1 base, 1 base remained unmatched. Germline lookup yields CDR1 MNHNS and CDR2 SASEGT. CDR3 loop: CASSEDSGSYNEQFF. As DNA, the CDR3 is TGTGCCAGCAGTGAAGATAGCGGGTCCTACAATGAGCAGTTCTTC.

V and J are TRBV27 and TRBJ2-5, with 9 bases that match TRBD1. The J call is doubtful: the DNA matches TRBJ2-7 better. Per the germline V gene, CDR1 is MNHEY and CDR2 is SMNVEV (reference sequence). The CDR3 length is 14 residues. This CDR3 is CASSTGQGVYEQYF. The CDR3 nucleotides read TGTGCCAGCAGTACGGGACAGGGTGTGTACGAGCAGTACTTC.

V and J are TRBV6-6 and TRBJ1-3; the D gene is possibly TRBD1 (6 bases). Trimming cost V 6 bases and J 2 bases, with 11 bases left between them. The germline V gene encodes CDR1 MNHNY and CDR2 SVGAGI (reference sequence). This CDR3 has 14 residues. CDR3 sequence: CASSQQGTGNTIYF. The CDR3 nucleotides read TGTGCCAGCAGCCAACAGGGAACTGGAAACACCATATATTTT.

This chain links TRBV15 with TRBJ2-4, with unresolved D. Trimming removed 1 base at V and 6 bases at J, with 7 bases between. The CDR3 is made up of 13 amino acids. CDR1 LNHNV and CDR2 YYDKDF come from the germline V gene (reference sequence). The CDR3 loop reads CATSRGPVNIQYF. CDR3 DNA sequence: TGTGCCACCAGCAGAGGCCCGGTAAACATTCAGTACTTC.

The V and J genes are TRBV11-2 and TRBJ2-2; 11 bases map to TRBD2. Looked up from germline, CDR1 is SGHAT and CDR2 is FQNNGV. With V trimmed by 7 bases and J by 1 base, 5 bases remained unmatched. The CDR3 has 16 residues. The CDR3 coding sequence is TGTGCCAGCACCAGACTAGCGGGGCAGAACACCGGGGAGCTGTTTTTT. It yields the protein CASTRLAGQNTGELFF.